This TCR beta chain is drawn from a study of identical twins. With 1 base clipped from V and 9 bases from J, the junction kept 8 bases outside the gene matches. The CDR3 length is 14 residues. CDR1 and CDR2 (germline): LGHNA, YSLEER. One entry per CDR3 protein, called by TCRdb with MiXCR from the 5' RACE reads. The sample includes approximately 230,000 distinct CDR3 sequences, over 13% of them seen just once. This clonotype has at least ten counts. Sequencing input: memory (CD45RO+) T cells sorted from blood. The source of this sequence is a woman aged 18-30 years in good health. This chain connects TRBV4-3 to TRBJ2-7, with TRBD1 identical over 8 bases. The CDR3 nucleotides read TGCGCCAGCAGCCAAGGGCAGGGGGCAACTACGCAGTACTTC. This codes for CASSQGQGATTQYF.